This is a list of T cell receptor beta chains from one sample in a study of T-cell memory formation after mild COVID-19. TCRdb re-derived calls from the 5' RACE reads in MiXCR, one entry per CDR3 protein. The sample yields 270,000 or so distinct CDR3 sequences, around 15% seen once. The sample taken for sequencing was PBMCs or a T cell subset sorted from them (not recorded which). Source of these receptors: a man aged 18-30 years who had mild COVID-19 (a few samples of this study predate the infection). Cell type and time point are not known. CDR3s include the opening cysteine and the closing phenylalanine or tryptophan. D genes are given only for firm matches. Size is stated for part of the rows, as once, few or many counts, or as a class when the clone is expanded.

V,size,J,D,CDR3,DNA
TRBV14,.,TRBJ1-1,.,CASSHGPRRGDTEAFF,TGTGCCAGCAGCCACGGCCCCCGAAGAGGGGACACTGAAGCTTTCTTT
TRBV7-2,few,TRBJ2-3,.,CASKPIPGTSTDTQYF,TGTGCCAGCAAACCAATCCCGGGCACTAGCACAGATACGCAGTATTTT
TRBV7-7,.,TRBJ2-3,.,CASSPGAGGASDTQYF,TGTGCCAGCAGCCCCGGGGCAGGGGGGGCCTCAGATACGCAGTATTTT
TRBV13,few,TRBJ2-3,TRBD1,CASSFRPGQGSDTQYF,TGTGCCAGCAGCTTTCGACCGGGACAGGGTTCGGATACGCAGTATTTT
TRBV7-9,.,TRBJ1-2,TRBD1,CASSLAQGEGYTF,TGTGCCAGCAGCTTAGCACAGGGGGAAGGCTACACCTTC
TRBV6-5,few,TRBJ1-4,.,CASSRMRTTGVALFF,TGTGCCAGCAGCCGCATGCGGACAACGGGGGTTGCGCTGTTTTTT
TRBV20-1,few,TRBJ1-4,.,CSADSVEDEKLFF,TGCAGTGCGGACAGTGTGGAGGATGAAAAACTGTTTTTT
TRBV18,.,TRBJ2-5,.,CASSPGTLRGPEAYQETQYF,TGTGCCAGCTCACCAGGAACCTTAAGAGGGCCGGAGGCGTACCAAGAGACCCAGTACTTC
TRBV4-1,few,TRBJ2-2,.,CASSAPRTGELFF,TGCGCCAGCAGCGCCCCTCGCACCGGGGAGCTGTTTTTT
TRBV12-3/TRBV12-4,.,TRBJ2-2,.,CASIGDLGTGAPGELFF,TGTGCCAGCATCGGGGACCTGGGGACGGGAGCCCCCGGGGAGCTGTTTTTT
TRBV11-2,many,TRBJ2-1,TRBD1,CASSWDGTGYNEQFF,TGTGCCAGCAGCTGGGACGGGACAGGGTACAATGAGCAGTTCTTC
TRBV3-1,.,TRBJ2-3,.,CASSPTLGLDTQYF,TGTGCCAGCAGCCCGACCCTGGGACTAGATACGCAGTATTTT
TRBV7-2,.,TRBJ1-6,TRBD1,CASSLTGQYNSPLHF,TGTGCCAGCAGCCTAACGGGACAGTATAATTCACCCCTCCACTTT
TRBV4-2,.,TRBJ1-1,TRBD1,CASSHFSDRSTEAFF,TGTGCCAGCAGCCACTTTTCGGACAGGAGCACTGAAGCTTTCTTT
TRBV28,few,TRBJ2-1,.,CASSLPLPNEQFF,TGTGCCAGCTCCCTCCCCCTACCCAATGAGCAGTTCTTC
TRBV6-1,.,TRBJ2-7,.,CASSETGFPLAYEQYF,TGTGCCAGCAGTGAAACTGGGTTCCCCCTCGCCTACGAGCAGTACTTC
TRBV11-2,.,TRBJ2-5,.,CASSLLQGMETQYF,TGTGCCAGCAGCTTACTGCAGGGGATGGAGACCCAGTACTTC
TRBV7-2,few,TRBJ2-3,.,CASSPQGGDTQYF,TGTGCCAGCAGCCCCCAAGGTGGTGATACGCAGTATTTT
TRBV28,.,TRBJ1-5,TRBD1,CASREGAGQPQHF,TGTGCCAGCAGGGAGGGGGCCGGTCAGCCCCAGCATTTT
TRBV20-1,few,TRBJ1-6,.,CSAPRSSPLHF,TGCAGTGCTCCACGGAGCTCACCCCTCCACTTT
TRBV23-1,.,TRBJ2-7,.,CASSHQARQLPDYEQYF,TGCGCCAGCAGTCACCAAGCCCGACAGCTCCCCGACTACGAGCAGTACTTC
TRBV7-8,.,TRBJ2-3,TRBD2,CASSLRGSGGALSGTQYF,TGTGCCAGCAGCTTGAGGGGAAGCGGGGGGGCTTTATCGGGTACGCAGTATTTT